One and the same sample provided the 5 T cell receptor beta chains below, sequenced in a study of shared clonotypes between healthy human individuals. Measured with immunoSEQ multiplex PCR; TCRdb has only the in-frame clones, and not every one. The sample lists roughly 500,000 clones, around four fifths occurring once. Material for sequencing was PBMCs. The source of these receptors is a woman aged 40 to 50 in good health. Some clones in this sample may be carry-over from other donors' samples.

This chain connects TRBV29-1 to TRBJ1-1; 9 nucleotides line up with TRBD1. Trimming at V came to 3 bases and at J to 6 bases, leaving 5 bases not matched to a gene. CDR1 is SQVTM and CDR2 is ANQGSEA in the germline V gene. This CDR3 comprises 13 residues. This chain's CDR3 is CSVDGQGSAEAFF. The CDR3 coding sequence is TGCAGCGTTGACGGACAGGGGTCCGCTGAAGCTTTCTTT.

The V and J genes are TRBV28 and TRBJ2-1, with 9 positions matching TRBD2. This CDR3 comprises 16 residues. Germline V gene sequence: CDR1 MDHEN, CDR2 SYDVKM. The J segment lost 10 bases and the V segment lost 4 bases, leaving 14 bases of the junction unmatched. CDR3 residues: CASSSNSGRGGGEQFF. The DNA of the CDR3 is TGTGCCAGCAGTTCGAATAGCGGGAGAGGGGGCGGAGAGCAGTTCTTC.

The V and J genes are TRBV6-1 and TRBJ1-6, with D hard to call. Germline CDR1 is MNHNS and CDR2 is SASEGT. V lost 8 bases, J lost 7 bases, and 18 bases lay in between. The CDR3 consists of 15 residues. CDR3 sequence: CASLPLRAGNSPLHF. The CDR3 DNA follows: TGTGCCAGCCTGCCTCTGAGGGCGGGAAATTCACCCCTCCACTTT.

The CDR3 sequence: CASSSRGTGNTIYF. The DNA for the CDR3 is TGTGCCAGCAGCTCCCGGGGTACGGGAAACACCATATATTTT. This rearrangement joins TRBV7-9 to TRBJ1-3; no clear D. Trimming stripped 4 bases from V and 4 bases from J, with 11 bases between. There are 14 residues in the CDR3. Germline values: CDR1 SEHNR, CDR2 FQNEAQ (reference sequence).

About this clone itself: This may be a read error: a much more frequent sequence differs by one nucleotide. This chain uses TRBV2 with TRBJ2-7; either TRBD1 or TRBD2 may fit D (5 bases each). The CDR3 is 14 amino acids. Germline V gene lookup returns CDR1 SNHLY and CDR2 FYNNEI. This CDR3 is CAGSVEDNSYEQYF. DNA of the CDR3: TGTGCCGGCAGTGTGGAGGACAACTCCTACGAGCAGTACTTC. Complete variable domain (other parts from reference TRBV2 and TRBJ2-7): EPEVTQTPSHQVTQMGQEVILRCVPISNHLYFYWYRQILGQKVEFLVSFYNNEISEKSEIFDDQFSVERPDGSNFTLKIRSTKLEDSAMYFCAGSVEDNSYEQYFGPGTRLTVT.